These 13 T cell receptor beta chains share one sample of origin, sequenced in a study of vaccination and CD4 T cells after COVID-19. These receptors are not linked to any known antigen. Sequenced with the Oncomine TCR Beta short-read assay was DNA taken from cultured CD4+ T cells. TCRdb analysed the PCR reads with MiXCR anew, one entry per CDR3 protein. The sample has fewer than 15,000 distinct CDR3 sequences, over 35% seen once. Treatment given: 10-day PBMC culture with coronavirus spike peptide pools or control peptides (ViraFEST assay). The sequences come from CD4+ T cells from blood, cultured in vitro, collected after SARS-CoV-2 vaccination. The source is a human donor who had recovered from COVID-19.

V usage is TRBV7-2 and J usage is TRBJ1-4; D gene uncertain. V gave up 0 bases and J gave up 8 bases, with 10 bases separating them. CDR1 is SGHTA, CDR2 FQGNSA, per germline. The CDR3 totals 14 residues. CDR3 in amino acids: CASSLARNKEKLFF. CDR3 DNA: TGTGCCAGCAGCTTAGCGAGGAACAAGGAAAAACTGTTTTTT.

V and J are TRBV6-2 or TRBV6-3 and TRBJ2-7; D is ambiguous. V lost 8 bases to trimming and J lost 1 base, with 12 bases between them. Germline V gene data show CDR1 as MNHEY and CDR2 as SVGEGT. The CDR3 loop spans 13 amino acids. CDR3 loop: CASVLGVSYEQYF. The CDR3 region has the DNA TGTGCCAGCGTGCTTGGGGTTTCCTACGAGCAGTACTTC.

In its sample, this clonotype ranks as medium-sized. CDR3 nucleotide sequence: TGCAGTGCTAGTAGCGGGAGTGGTGGTGGGACAGATACGCAGTATTTT. As protein: CSASSGSGGGTDTQYF. The V and J genes are TRBV20-1 and TRBJ2-3, with 9 bases lining up with TRBD2. CDR1 and CDR2 from the germline V gene are DFQATT and SNEGSKA (reference sequence). J was trimmed by 3 bases and V by 3 bases; bases with no gene match: 10. The CDR3 runs 16 residues.

This clonotype was seen more than once but under ten times. The rearrangement joins TRBV5-4 to TRBJ1-2, with 8 bases matching TRBD1. Germline CDR1 is SGHNT and CDR2 is YYREEE (reference sequence). The CDR3 covers 13 residues. The V segment lost 3 bases and the J segment 5 bases; nucleotides outside the gene matches: 3. CDR3 bases: TGTGCCAGCAGCTCGACAGGGGATTATGGCTACACCTTC. It codes for CASSSTGDYGYTF.

This sequence joins TRBV25-1 and TRBJ2-1, with 9 bases aligning to TRBD2. This CDR3 spans 18 amino acids. The V gene end was trimmed by 4 bases and the J gene end by 0 bases; junction bases not matched to a gene: 10. CDR1 and CDR2 from the germline V gene are MGHDK and SYGVNS. The CDR3 loop reads CASSGVGIAGVSYNEQFF. The CDR3 bases are TGTGCCAGCAGTGGGGTCGGTATAGCGGGAGTCTCCTACAATGAGCAGTTCTTC.

This clonotype was picked up a small number of times. The chain has TRBV20-1 and TRBJ2-7; possible D gene TRBD2, 5 bases. The germline V gene has CDR1 DFQATT and CDR2 SNEGSKA (reference sequence). The length of the CDR3 is 14 residues. V lost 0 bases to trimming and J lost 6 bases, with 15 bases between them. As DNA, the CDR3 is TGCAGTGCTAGAGATGCGGGCCAGGATGGCGAGCAGTACTTC. Amino acid sequence: CSARDAGQDGEQYF.

The chain has TRBV27 and TRBJ2-7, with D uncertain. Germline CDR1 MNHEY, CDR2 SMNVEV (reference sequence). V was cut by 5 bases and J by 3 bases, with 8 bases left in between. This CDR3 has 12 residues. CDR3 sequence reads: CASSTGLYEQYF. The DNA of the CDR3 is TGTGCCAGCAGTACGGGCCTCTACGAGCAGTACTTC.

The chain employs TRBV6-4 and TRBJ2-2; no firm D call. This CDR3 is built from 13 residues. Germline values: CDR1 MRHNA, CDR2 SNTAGT. Trimming stripped 4 bases from V and 1 base from J, with 4 bases between. CDR3 sequence: CASSGGNTGELFF. CDR3 DNA sequence: TGTGCCAGCAGTGGGGGGAACACCGGGGAGCTGTTTTTT.

V gene TRBV28 combines with J gene TRBJ1-5; the D gene is possibly TRBD1 (6 bases). The CDR3 is 15 amino acids. From germline, CDR1 is MDHEN and CDR2 SYDVKM. Trimming pared 3 bases from V and 4 bases from J, leaving 13 bases between. CDR3 sequence (DNA): TGTGCCAGCAGTTTTACCGGGACAAAGAATCAGCCCCAGCATTTT. This encodes CASSFTGTKNQPQHF.

The chain is built from TRBV7-6 and TRBJ2-2, with 13 positions matching TRBD2. V trimming: 5 bases; J trimming: 0 bases; junction bases outside the gene matches: 6. Germline V CDR1 and CDR2: SGHVS, FNYEAQ. The CDR3 sequence is 18 residues long. CDR3 bases: TGTGCCAGCAGCCTAGGACTAGCGGGAGAGCCGAACACCGGGGAGCTGTTTTTT. Translating it yields CASSLGLAGEPNTGELFF.

The V gene is TRBV28, the J gene TRBJ1-6; 8 nucleotides line up with TRBD1. This CDR3 has 13 amino acids. V trimming: 5 bases; J trimming: 10 bases; junction bases outside the gene matches: 4. Looked up from germline, CDR1 is MDHEN and CDR2 is SYDVKM. The CDR3 loop is CASSDRGGSPLHF. Written as DNA, the CDR3 is TGTGCCAGCAGTGACAGGGGCGGGTCACCCCTCCACTTT.

By proportion, this clonotype is medium-sized (0.01 to 0.1%). The chain uses TRBV10-1 and TRBJ2-7, with TRBD2 matching 13 bases. J lost 2 bases, V lost 2 bases, and 0 bases had no gene match. The CDR3 contains 15 residues. Per germline, CDR1 WNHNN and CDR2 SYGVQD (reference sequence). This CDR3 is CASSEGTSGTYEQYF. DNA for the CDR3: TGCGCCAGCAGTGAGGGGACTAGCGGGACCTACGAGCAGTACTTC.

The rearrangement uses TRBV20-1 and TRBJ2-2; D unclear. The V gene's germline CDR1 is DFQATT and CDR2 SNEGSKA (reference sequence). Trimming removed 6 bases at V and 3 bases at J, with 8 bases between. This CDR3 spans 12 amino acids. The CDR3: CSATDHTGELFF. CDR3 coding DNA: TGCAGTGCGACCGATCACACCGGGGAGCTGTTTTTT.